This T cell receptor (beta chain) was observed in a study of cytomegalovirus exposure and HLA in healthy donors (dated 2017 in TCRdb). Describing the broader study: According to an earlier analysis of 587 of the donors, about 179 million T cells yielded 117 million unique TCR beta sequences and approximately 300 Gb of sequence data. An early release that covered about 600 HLA-typed donors contained about 300 gigabases of sequencing data and about 84 million unique TCR sequences. Among the roughly 430 genotyped donors, around 81% belonged to the genetic ancestry cluster associated with self-reported Caucasian donors. The study aimed to test whether signatures of past pathogen exposure could be identified by cataloging public T cell receptors. The T cell repertoires of around 730 subjects were profiled by immunosequencing and related to cytomegalovirus serostatus. In addition to the first cohort of 666 subjects, a separate validation cohort of some 120 different subjects was used. The study combined high-throughput TCR immunosequencing, statistical association of individual TCRs with disease status, and machine learning to predict cytomegalovirus infection status. A later analysis re-examined previously published TCR beta repertoires from over 500 donors and added high-resolution HLA genotyping to investigate patterns of TCR occurrence. The later analysis used no new phenotypic data to find candidate immune exposures, relying instead on TCR beta sequences and their occurrence across donors. An earlier analysis of roughly 580 of the donors used high-throughput TCR beta sequencing to judge whether each TCR beta V gene segment behaved as functional or pseudogenic. Alongside the repertoire data, information on donor age, sex, ethnicity and CMV serostatus was compiled. A later genetic analysis took genome-wide SNP genotypes for about 55% of the 666 donors and used that subset as a discovery cohort. All discovery cohort repertoires had been generated on a single sequencing platform. HLA typing included class I and class II loci at four-digit resolution. Typing coverage differed by locus: A, B, C, DRB1 and DQB1 were typed in about 629-640 donors, DQA1 in 522, DPA1 in approximately 600, and DPB1 in just under 490. Because of strong linkage in the cohort, four to six DR-DQ haplotypes were treated as single units for association and clustering. Among roughly 400 genotyped donors of the cohort, an average of around 240,000 unique TCR beta nucleotide sequences were sequenced per donor, roughly 20% of them non-productive.

Study-wide conclusions, independent of this receptor: Most TCR sequences were observed very rarely across donors, whereas some public TCRs were present in many individuals. Compared with the roughly 720-donor mean, donors in an Asian-associated ancestry cluster had fewer N-insertions in productive TCRs, according to a later genetic analysis. Because HLA typing was missing for some donors at each locus, association tests included only the typed subset. It was suggested by the authors that the approach could potentially be generalized to other disease states and immunological phenotypes. Because counts were too low, under 20 rarely observed V segments, including chromosome 9 orphons, were left out of the earlier analysis of about 500 of the donors. CMV serostatus was the only immune exposure information available for the cohort. When HLA alleles, especially DR and DQ, strongly co-occurred, attributing TCR associations to individual alleles was difficult. V-gene and J-gene trimming of TCR beta chains was associated with a missense DCLRE1C variant in a later genetic analysis, and the association was replicated in an independent cohort. A total of some 180 TCR beta chains were listed by the study as associated with cytomegalovirus. Correlated functional status among segregating V segments might reflect linkage disequilibrium, but an unknown experimental factor could not be ruled out. A further reported finding was that TCR beta sequences accurately predicted the HLA-A and HLA-B alleles for most subjects in the first cohort. The presence/absence analyses assumed that sequencing depth was roughly uniform across donors, and that assumption may not be true. In an earlier analysis of more than 500 of the donors, most TCR beta V segments appeared in productive rearrangements about 87% or about 30% of the time, broadly matching IMGT annotations. A later analysis found that most CMV-associated TCR beta chains appeared HLA-restricted, with HLA associations seemingly driven largely by CMV exposure. Specific HLA alleles were associated with 15,000 to 20,000 TCR beta sequences at a false discovery rate of 0.05 in a later analysis. In a later analysis, HLA-associated TCR beta chains were found to be more clonally expanded and to have lower generation probabilities than equally common non-associated chains. A cluster of highly shared sequence variants was judged likely to be a technical artifact of the sequencing pipeline. In both the original and validation cohorts, the classifier was reported to diagnose cytomegalovirus status with high specificity and sensitivity. In a later analysis, several top co-occurrence clusters were reported to appear linked to parvovirus B19, influenza, CMV and Epstein-Barr virus. Some IMGT-functional V segments, including TRBV6-2 and TRBV6-3, could not be distinguished by the 87-base-pair reads and were therefore excluded. In a later analysis, TCR association rates were found to vary across HLA loci, with the most associated TCRs seen for DRB1 alleles and the fewest for HLA-C alleles. This cohort had only TCR beta chains sequenced, and the lack of alpha or paired-chain data limited which features could be detected. In vitro tests confirmed that a few of the cytomegalovirus-associated TCR beta chains recognize cytomegalovirus antigens.

Receptor amplification or capture employed the immunoSEQ multiplex PCR assay. For the multiplex PCR, a mixture combining 60 forward primers for TCR Vbeta segments and 13 reverse primers for TCR Jbeta segments was used. A multiplex PCR assay on genomic DNA amplified the CDR3 region of rearranged TCR beta genes. Amplified TCR beta libraries were sequenced as 87-base-pair reads on the Illumina HiSeq System. The authors' analysis ran thus. A later analysis tallied around 80 million unique TCR beta chains across the 700 or so repertoires, and some 12 million of those chains were shared by two or more donors. Raw reads were error-corrected and collapsed into unique sequences with a nearest-neighbor algorithm that merged closely related sequences to remove PCR and sequencing errors. Alignment of CDR3 sequences to IMGT reference sequences was used to assign V, D and J gene segments. For a sequence to be retained, a match of at least six nucleotides was required to both a V gene segment and a J gene segment. A rearrangement was called productive if the CDR3 had no stop codons and remained in frame with V and J, and every other rearrangement was called non-productive. Following IMGT convention, CDR3 was defined as the stretch from the second conserved V-encoded cysteine up to the conserved J-encoded phenylalanine. In an earlier analysis of around 640 of the donors, sequences lacking an unambiguous match to a single V gene segment were excluded. An earlier analysis of just under 600 of the donors called V segments functional above 56.7% productive rearrangements and segregating when the between-donor standard deviation exceeded 5%. To diagnose cytomegalovirus status from the catalog of TCR beta chain sequences, a statistical classification framework was built. A later analysis assigned V and J genes by comparing TCR nucleotide sequences with IMGT/GENE-DB human TR gene sequences. In a later analysis, CDR3 sequences and most-parsimonious VDJ recombination scenarios were assigned using the TCRdist pipeline. In a later analysis, each TCR beta chain was defined by its CDR3 amino acid sequence together with its V-gene family, and reads without a unique V-gene family were excluded. A later analysis removed several hundred highly shared, low-generation-probability nucleotide sequences to deal with suspected cross-contamination and a sequencing artifact. A later analysis calculated a clonal expansion index for each public chain from normalized within-repertoire ranks of inferred template counts. Generation probabilities in a later analysis came from a VDJ recombination model fitted to out-of-frame rearrangements, and those results were checked against IGoR. In a later analysis, hypergeometric tests were used to score TCR-TCR, TCR-HLA and TCR-CMV co-occurrence, with a repertoire-size bias correction applied to TCR pairs. To estimate false discovery rates, a later analysis permuted the HLA or CMV assignments 20 times. In a later analysis, co-occurring TCRs were grouped using DBSCAN, with TCRdist sequence similarity added in when clustering inside HLA-allele-positive subsets. Co-occurrence clustering excluded repertoires with fewer than 30,000 or more than 120,000 public chains, plus five with anomalous nucleotide sharing. TCRdb carries this immuneACCESS record with in-frame sequences only. Its versions omit some clonotypes, under half of them owing to an unresolved V gene in the studies checked, with the rest unexplained. V, J and clone size reflect that table, while D and trimming were determined from the DNA. The sample data list roughly 190,000 clones, and more than 65% of these were observed just once. Over 1.5% of the sample is in the top ten clones.

The CDR3 sequence holds 14 residues, the cysteine and phenylalanine included. Just the 42-base CDR3 DNA is kept, in frame starting at base 1. V sheds 3 bases and J sheds 7 bases, leaving 18 bases between their ends. Via the germline V gene (reference sequence), CDR1 is GTSNPN and CDR2 SVGIG. Notes on this clone: No cognate antigen has been identified for it. Per-base qualities were not stored, and no clone one base away is much larger.

In total, approximately 700 healthy bone marrow donors made up the cohort. At the time of sampling, all cohort members were nominally healthy, though unrecorded immune exposures were likely present. The donor tested CMV seronegative and was one of the 352 seronegative cohort members. Every donor gave a peripheral blood sample, and the peripheral blood mononuclear cells from that sample were used for TCR beta sequencing. Genomic DNA extraction from the blood cell samples was performed with the Qiagen DNeasy Blood Extraction Kit. The material sequenced was PBMCs. The TCR comes from a woman between 25 and 40 years old in good health and CMV-seronegative. This sequence uses TRBV30 and TRBJ1-2; a weak D assignment points to TRBD1 (5 bases agree). Here is the DNA: TGTGCCTGGAGAATTACGGGGGTGGGTGGTGGCTACACCTTC. This sequence encodes CAWRITGVGGGYTF.